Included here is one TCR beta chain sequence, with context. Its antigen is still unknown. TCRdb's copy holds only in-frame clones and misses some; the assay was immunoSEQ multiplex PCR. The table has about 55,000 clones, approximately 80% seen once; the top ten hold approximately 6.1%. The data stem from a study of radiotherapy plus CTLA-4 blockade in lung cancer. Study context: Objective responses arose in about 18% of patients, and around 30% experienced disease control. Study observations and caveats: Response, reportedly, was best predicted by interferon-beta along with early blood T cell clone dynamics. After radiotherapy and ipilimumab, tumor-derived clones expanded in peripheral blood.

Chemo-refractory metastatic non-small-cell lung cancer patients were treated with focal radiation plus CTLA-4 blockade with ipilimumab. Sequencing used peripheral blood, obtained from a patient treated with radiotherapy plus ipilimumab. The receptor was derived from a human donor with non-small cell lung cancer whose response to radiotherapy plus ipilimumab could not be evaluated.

The CDR3 reads CASSLAGVRNEQFF. CDR3 sequence (DNA): TGTGCCAGCAGCTTAGCGGGAGTGAGGAATGAGCAGTTCTTC. The chain joins TRBV11-2 to TRBJ2-1; D might be TRBD2 (6 bases). Trimming removed 1 base from V and 7 bases from J, with 11 bases in between. This CDR3 contains 14 residues. The germline gives CDR1 SGHAT, CDR2 FQNNGV.